This T cell receptor (beta chain) was sequenced in a study of cytomegalovirus exposure and HLA in healthy donors. Study findings and constraints: An analysis was carried out later, and it reportedly showed fewer N-insertions in an Asian-associated ancestry cluster than the roughly 670-donor mean. Productive status was seen about 87% or about 30% of the time for most TCR beta V segments in an earlier analysis.

V was pared by 4 bases and J by 5 bases, with 18 bases between. The CDR3 length is 15 residues. CDR1 and CDR2 (germline): SGHDT, YYEEEE. On this clone itself: Its antigen is not known.

Primers included in the PCR were 60 Vbeta and 13 Jbeta primers. The protocol was immunoSEQ multiplex PCR, while the TCRdb copy is restricted to in-frame clones and leaves out a portion. The sample has around 130,000 clones; 65% to 90% are singletons. The TCR was taken from a girl aged 2-10 years in good health and CMV-seronegative. Sample: PBMCs. This chain links TRBV5-6 with TRBJ1-1, with a possible D match to TRBD1 (6 bases). In DNA form, the CDR3 reads TGTGCCAGCAGCGAGGGAGGGGGAAGGGATACTGAAGCTTTCTTT. This sequence encodes CASSEGGGRDTEAFF. Full variable domain (missing parts from reference TRBV5-6 and TRBJ1-1): DAGVTQSPTHLIKTRGQQVTLRCSPKSGHDTVSWYQQALGQGPQFIFQYYEEEERQRGNFPDRFSGHQFPNYSSELNVNALLLGDSALYLCASSEGGGRDTEAFFGQGTRLTVV.